The rows below give T cell receptor beta chains drawn from one sample of a study of tumor-infiltrating lymphocytes in localized non-small cell lung cancer. The assay was immunoSEQ multiplex PCR, and TCRdb's table has in-frame clones only and misses some. The sample lists thousands of clones, around 77% occurring once. What was sequenced was uninvolved lung tissue not adjacent to the tumor. The receptors were sampled from a human donor with non-small cell lung cancer. The CDR3 runs from the conserved cysteine through the conserved F or W. The D gene is left open where the match is weak. Size values are once, few and many counts, or a class for expanded clones, and some rows have none.

abundance,v_gene,d_gene,j_gene,CDR3aa,CDR3nt
.,TRBV5-1,TRBD1,TRBJ2-1,CASSLRDRGDNEQFF,TGCGCCAGCAGCTTGAGGGACAGGGGAGACAATGAGCAGTTCTTC
.,TRBV6-5,TRBD2,TRBJ2-5,CASSYSTGGETQYF,TGTGCCAGCAGTTACTCGACGGGGGGAGAGACCCAGTACTTC
medium-sized,TRBV13,.,TRBJ2-1,CASSLGRNSEQFF,TGTGCCAGCAGCTTAGGACGGAACAGTGAGCAGTTCTTC
.,TRBV10-1,.,TRBJ2-7,CASSPGPPLSYEQYF,TGCGCCAGCAGTCCGGGCCCTCCTCTCTCCTACGAGCAGTACTTC
once,TRBV9,TRBD1,TRBJ1-1,CASSSGTGAEAFF,TGTGCCAGCAGCTCTGGGACAGGTGCTGAAGCTTTCTTT
.,TRBV27,.,TRBJ2-7,CASSPGAGARNEQYF,TGTGCCAGCAGTCCTGGGGCAGGGGCTAGGAACGAGCAGTACTTC
.,TRBV4-1,.,TRBJ2-7,CASSQEKGARLSYEQYF,TGCGCCAGCAGCCAAGAAAAAGGGGCCCGCCTCTCCTACGAGCAGTACTTC
.,TRBV7-8,.,TRBJ1-5,CASSSREGNQPQHF,TGTGCCAGCAGCTCTAGAGAAGGCAATCAGCCCCAGCATTTT
.,TRBV9,TRBD2,TRBJ2-2,CASRGGLALTGELFF,TGTGCCAGCAGAGGAGGACTAGCCCTAACCGGGGAGCTGTTTTTT
.,TRBV11-2,.,TRBJ2-2,CASSFSTGPGELFF,TGTGCCAGCAGCTTCTCCACGGGGCCCGGGGAGCTGTTTTTT
.,TRBV6-1,TRBD1,TRBJ2-6,CASSGKGASLSGANVLTF,TGTGCCAGCAGTGGAAAGGGGGCCTCACTCTCTGGGGCCAACGTCCTGACTTTC
.,TRBV30,.,TRBJ2-5,CAWRGEEETQYF,TGTGCCTGGAGGGGGGAGGAAGAGACCCAGTACTTC
.,TRBV25-1,.,TRBJ1-2,CASSEGQPYGYTF,TGTGCCAGCAGTGAAGGACAGCCCTATGGCTACACCTTC
.,TRBV6-1,.,TRBJ1-5,CASSESGGNQPQHF,TGTGCCAGCAGTGAATCAGGGGGCAATCAGCCCCAGCATTTT
.,TRBV30,.,TRBJ1-1,CAWRGRVDTEAFF,TGTGCCTGGAGGGGCAGGGTGGACACTGAAGCTTTCTTT
.,TRBV6-1,.,TRBJ1-1,CASSAQKGYTEAFF,TGTGCCAGCAGTGCCCAAAAGGGGTACACTGAAGCTTTCTTT
once,TRBV11-2,TRBD1,TRBJ2-7,CASSFTGDEQYF,TGTGCCAGCAGCTTCACAGGGGACGAGCAGTACTTC
once,TRBV20-1,.,TRBJ1-1,CSSEKDTEAFF,TGCAGTTCGGAGAAGGACACTGAAGCTTTCTTT
few,TRBV7-3,TRBD1,TRBJ2-7,CASSPGQGAYEQYF,TGTGCCAGCAGTCCGGGACAGGGGGCTTACGAGCAGTACTTC
once,TRBV5-6,.,TRBJ2-5,CASSFQETQYF,TGTGCCAGCAGCTTTCAAGAGACCCAGTACTTC
medium-sized,TRBV28,TRBD1,TRBJ2-7,CASSLVIGTGNEQYF,TGTGCCAGCAGTTTGGTCATAGGGACAGGAAATGAGCAGTACTTC
.,TRBV5-1,.,TRBJ1-1,CASSTMTVAEAFF,TGCGCCAGCAGCACGATGACAGTCGCTGAAGCTTTCTTT
.,TRBV4-1,.,TRBJ1-1,CASSQGPPANTEAFF,TGCGCCAGCAGCCAAGGGCCACCCGCGAACACTGAAGCTTTCTTT